The clone carrying this T cell receptor beta chain was seen many times. The target antigen is unknown. The entry originates in a study of T cells in Graves' hyperthyroidism and ophthalmopathy. Study-wide results and caveats: Ophthalmopathy could be told apart from stable hyperthyroidism with a 13 V-J model.

Stable hyperthyroidism: no ophthalmopathy progression over 18 months of follow-up. Researchers barred patients who had uncontrolled infection, other autoimmune disease, pregnancy or lactation. TCR beta CDR3 regions were amplified from RNA. Using the HTBI primer set, a first-round RT-PCR was run on the TCR CDR3. From the multiplex PCR reads, TCRdb called clonotypes with MiXCR, one entry per CDR3 protein. Among 550,000 to 800,000 distinct CDR3 sequences, around a sixth were seen once, and the ten largest hold 15% to 18%. The TCR was taken from a man between 50 and 59 years old with Graves' hyperthyroidism. The material sequenced was blood.

The CDR3 sequence is CASRLAVTDTQYF. Written as DNA, the CDR3 is TGCGCCAGCAGGTTAGCAGTTACAGATACGCAGTATTTT. The rearrangement uses TRBV5-1 and TRBJ2-3; D gene uncertain. CDR1 and CDR2 (germline): SGHRS, YFSETQ. CDR3 length equals 13 residues. V was clipped by 5 bases and J by 3 bases, with 10 bases between them. Combining the CDR3 with reference TRBV5-1 and TRBJ2-3 gives the whole variable domain KAGVTQTPRYLIKTRGQQVTLSCSPISGHRSVSWYQQTPGQGLQFLFEYFSETQRNKGNFPGRFSGRQFSNSRSEMNVSTLELGDSALYLCASRLAVTDTQYFGPGTRLTVL.